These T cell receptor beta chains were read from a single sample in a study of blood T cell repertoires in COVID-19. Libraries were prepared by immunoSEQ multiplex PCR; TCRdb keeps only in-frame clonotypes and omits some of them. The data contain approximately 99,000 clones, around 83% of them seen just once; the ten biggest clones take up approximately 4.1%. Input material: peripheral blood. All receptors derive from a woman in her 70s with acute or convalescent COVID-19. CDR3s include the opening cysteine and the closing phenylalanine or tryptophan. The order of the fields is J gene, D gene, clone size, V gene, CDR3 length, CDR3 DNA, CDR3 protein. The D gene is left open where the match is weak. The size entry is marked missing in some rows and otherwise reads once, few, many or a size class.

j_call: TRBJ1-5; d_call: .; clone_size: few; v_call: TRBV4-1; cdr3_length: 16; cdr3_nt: TGCGCCAGCAGCCAAGAGCCACAGTATAGCAATCAGCCCCAGCATTTT; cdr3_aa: CASSQEPQYSNQPQHF
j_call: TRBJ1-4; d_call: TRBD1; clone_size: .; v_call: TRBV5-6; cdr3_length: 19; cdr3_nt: TGTGCCAGCAGCTTGAAAGGCCCCGGGACAGGGGCTAGGGGTGAAAAACTGTTTTTT; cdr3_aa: CASSLKGPGTGARGEKLFF
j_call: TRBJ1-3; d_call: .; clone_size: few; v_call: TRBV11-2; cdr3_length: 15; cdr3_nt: TGTGCCAGCAGCTTACAGGGGACGGTTGGAAACACCATATATTTT; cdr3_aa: CASSLQGTVGNTIYF
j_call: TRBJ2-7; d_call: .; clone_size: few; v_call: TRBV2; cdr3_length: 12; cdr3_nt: TGTGCCAGCAGTGACGGAGGGTACGAGCAGTACTTC; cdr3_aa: CASSDGGYEQYF
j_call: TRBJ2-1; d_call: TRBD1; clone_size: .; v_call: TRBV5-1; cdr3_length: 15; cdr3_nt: TGCGCCAGCAGCTTTGGACAGGGCTCCTACAATGAGCAGTTCTTC; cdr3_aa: CASSFGQGSYNEQFF
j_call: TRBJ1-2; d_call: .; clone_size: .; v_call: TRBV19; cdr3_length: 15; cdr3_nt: TGTGCCAGTAGTATAGATCGGTCGGGAACCTATGGCTACACCTTC; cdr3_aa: CASSIDRSGTYGYTF
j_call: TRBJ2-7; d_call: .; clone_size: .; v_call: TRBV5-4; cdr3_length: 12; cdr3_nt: TGTGCCAGCAGCTTGGGAGCGTCCGAGCAGTACTTC; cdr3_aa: CASSLGASEQYF
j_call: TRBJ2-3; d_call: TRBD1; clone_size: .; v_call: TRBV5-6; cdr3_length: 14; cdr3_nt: TGTGCCAGCAGCGGACGGGACAGGCAAGATACGCAGTATTTT; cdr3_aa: CASSGRDRQDTQYF
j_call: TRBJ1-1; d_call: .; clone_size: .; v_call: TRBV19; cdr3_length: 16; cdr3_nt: TGTGCCAGTAGTCTTCGACAGGCGGGTGGGGACACTGAAGCTTTCTTT; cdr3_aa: CASSLRQAGGDTEAFF
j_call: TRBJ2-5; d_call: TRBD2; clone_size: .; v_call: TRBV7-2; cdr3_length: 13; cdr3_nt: TGTGCCAGCAGTTTAGATCTAGGACTAGCGGGATACTTC; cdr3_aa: CASSLDLGLAGYF
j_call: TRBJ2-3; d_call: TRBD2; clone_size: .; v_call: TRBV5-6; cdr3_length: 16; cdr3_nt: TGTGCCAGCAGCTTGTATCCTAGCGGGGGTTCGGATACGCAGTATTTT; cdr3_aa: CASSLYPSGGSDTQYF
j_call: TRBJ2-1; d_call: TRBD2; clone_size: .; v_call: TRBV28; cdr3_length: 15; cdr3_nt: TGTGCCAGCAGTTACACTAGCGGGAGTCTTCACGGGCAGTTCTTC; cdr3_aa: CASSYTSGSLHGQFF
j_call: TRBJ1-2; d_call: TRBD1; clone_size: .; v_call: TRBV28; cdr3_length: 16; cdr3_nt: TGTGCCAGCAGCCGAACTCTCCCCGGACAGGTTTATGGCTACACCTTC; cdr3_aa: CASSRTLPGQVYGYTF
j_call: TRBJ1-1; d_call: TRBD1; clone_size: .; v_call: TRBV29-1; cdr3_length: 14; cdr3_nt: TGCAGCGTTGTAAGGGGACAGGGGTTTCCTGAAGCTTTCTTT; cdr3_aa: CSVVRGQGFPEAFF
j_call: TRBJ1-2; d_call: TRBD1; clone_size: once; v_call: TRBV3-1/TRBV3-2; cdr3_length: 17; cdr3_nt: TGTGCCAGCAGCCAAGGGACAGGGAGTCTGATAAACTATGGCTACACCTTC; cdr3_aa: CASSQGTGSLINYGYTF
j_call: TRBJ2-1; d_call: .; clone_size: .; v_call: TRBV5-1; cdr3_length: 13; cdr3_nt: TGCGCCAGCAGCTACGCAGGTGACAATGAGCAGTTCTTC; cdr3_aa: CASSYAGDNEQFF
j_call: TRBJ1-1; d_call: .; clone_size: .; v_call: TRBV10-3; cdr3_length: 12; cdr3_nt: TGTGCCATCAGTGAGTGGGCGACTGAAGCTTTCTTT; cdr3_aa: CAISEWATEAFF
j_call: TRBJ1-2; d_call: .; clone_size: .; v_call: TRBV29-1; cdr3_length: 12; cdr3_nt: TGCAGCGTTGTAGTAACCAACTATGGCTACACCTTC; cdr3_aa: CSVVVTNYGYTF
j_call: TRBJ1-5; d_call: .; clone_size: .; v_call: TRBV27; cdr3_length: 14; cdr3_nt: TGTGCCAGCAGCCCCGGACTGATCAATCAGCCCCAGCATTTT; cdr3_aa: CASSPGLINQPQHF
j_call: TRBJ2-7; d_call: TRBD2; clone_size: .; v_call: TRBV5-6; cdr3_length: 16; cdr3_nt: TGTGCCAGCAGCAGACGAACTAGCGGGGGGAAGGACGAGCAGTACTTC; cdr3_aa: CASSRRTSGGKDEQYF
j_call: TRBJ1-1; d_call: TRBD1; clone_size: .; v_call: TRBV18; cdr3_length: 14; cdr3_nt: TGTGCCAGCTCACGCGCCATCCGGGACAGCGAAGCTTTCTTT; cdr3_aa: CASSRAIRDSEAFF
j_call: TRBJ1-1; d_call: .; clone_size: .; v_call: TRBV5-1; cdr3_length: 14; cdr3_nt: TGCGCCAGCAGCTTGTTCAGGGGTACCACTGAAGCTTTCTTT; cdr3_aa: CASSLFRGTTEAFF
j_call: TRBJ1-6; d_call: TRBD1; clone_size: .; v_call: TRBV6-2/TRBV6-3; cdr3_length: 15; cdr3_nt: TGTGCCAGCAGTTACCCGGGACAGGGGAATTCACCCCTCCACTTT; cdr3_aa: CASSYPGQGNSPLHF
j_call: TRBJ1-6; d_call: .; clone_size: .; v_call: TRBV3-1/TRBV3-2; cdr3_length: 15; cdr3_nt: TGTGCCAGCAGCCAAGACAGGGTGCTCGAGTCACCCCTCCACTTT; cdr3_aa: CASSQDRVLESPLHF